The 2 T cell receptor beta chains listed next were all sequenced from one sample in a study of T cell clonality in common variable immunodeficiency. Here immunoSEQ multiplex PCR was the method, and the copy in TCRdb shows in-frame clones only, minus some. The sample yields some 80,000 clones, without any singletons. Sequenced sample: peripheral blood mononuclear cells. Every receptor here comes from a person between 18 and 70 years old in good health.

This clone was picked up many times. The CDR3 goes on 3 residues after the read ends, and that part is filled in from the germline J gene. The V and J genes are TRBV6-2 or TRBV6-3 and TRBJ2-3; TRBD2 agrees at 11 bases. V gave up 9 bases and J gave up 2 bases; unmatched junction bases: 7. The CDR3 has 15 residues. CDR1 MNHEY and CDR2 SVGEGT come from the germline V gene. The DNA read from the CDR3 is TGTGCCAGTCTCGGGACTAGCGGTTTCACAGATACG. It codes for CASLGTSGFTDT. The complete CDR3 sequence is CASLGTSGFTDTQYF.

This clone was seen at least ten times. The CDR3 extends 3 residues past the end of the read, so its final part is completed from the germline J gene. The rearrangement links TRBV13 to TRBJ2-3; 7 bases agree with TRBD1. Germline V gene sequence: CDR1 PRHDT, CDR2 FYEKMQ (reference sequence). V lost 5 bases to trimming and J lost 0 bases; unmatched junction nucleotides: 14. This CDR3 is built from 18 residues. The CDR3 loop is CASSPRPPSGGSTDTQYF. The DNA read from the CDR3 is TGTGCCAGCAGCCCAAGGCCCCCGTCAGGGGGAAGCACAGATACG. The full variable domain, rest sourced from reference TRBV13 and TRBJ2-3, is AAGVIQSPRHLIKEKRETATLKCYPIPRHDTVYWYQQGPGQDPQFLISFYEKMQSDKGSIPDRFSAQQFSDYHSELNMSSLELGDSALYFCASSPRPPSGGSTDTQYFGPGTRLTVL.